The entry that follows covers one TCR beta chain sequence. V dropped 4 bases and J dropped 2 bases, with 15 bases sitting between them. Germline-derived CDR1 and CDR2 are LGHNA and YSLEER. This CDR3 contains 15 residues. This sample is part of a study of blood T cell repertoires in COVID-19. Here immunoSEQ multiplex PCR was the method, and the copy in TCRdb shows in-frame clones only, minus some. The sample records around 200,000 clones, around 80% being singletons. This receptor was taken from an elderly woman with acute or convalescent COVID-19. Specimen: peripheral blood. The V call is TRBV4-3, the J call TRBJ2-7; D may be TRBD1 (8 bases). CDR3 in DNA: TGCGCCAGCAGCCGGGAGGGGACAGGAGCCTACGAGCAGTACTTC. Protein sequence: CASSREGTGAYEQYF.